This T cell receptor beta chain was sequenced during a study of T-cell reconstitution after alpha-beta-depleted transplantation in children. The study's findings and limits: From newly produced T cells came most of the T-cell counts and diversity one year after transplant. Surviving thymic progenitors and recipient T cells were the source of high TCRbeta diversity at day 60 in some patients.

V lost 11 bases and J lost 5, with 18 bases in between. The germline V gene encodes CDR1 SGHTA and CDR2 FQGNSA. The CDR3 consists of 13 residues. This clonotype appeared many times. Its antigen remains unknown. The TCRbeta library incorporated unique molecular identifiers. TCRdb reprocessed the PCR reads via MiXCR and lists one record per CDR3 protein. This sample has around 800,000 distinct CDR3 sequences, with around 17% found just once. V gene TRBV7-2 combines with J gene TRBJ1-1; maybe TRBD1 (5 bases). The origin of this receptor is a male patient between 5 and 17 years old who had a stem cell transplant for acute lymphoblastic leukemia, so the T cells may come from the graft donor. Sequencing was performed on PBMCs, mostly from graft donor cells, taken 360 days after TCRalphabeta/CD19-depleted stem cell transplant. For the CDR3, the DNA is TGTGCCCCCGGGGCGGTTTCAGGAACTGAAGCTTTCTTT. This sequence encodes CAPGAVSGTEAFF.